Reported below is one T cell receptor beta chain. Germline lookup yields CDR1 MNHEY and CDR2 SVGEGT. The CDR3 is 15 residues long. V lost 5 bases, J lost 1 base, and 6 bases stayed unmatched. This record belongs to a study of blood T cell repertoires in COVID-19. Study as a whole: Acute-phase and convalescent COVID-19 samples originated in the United States, Italy and Spain. The cDNA or gDNA used as material had been derived from T cells, B-cell-depleted T cells, or PBMCs.

Original analysis: Using reference gene primer amplification, nucleated cell counts were estimated. TCRdb's copy holds only in-frame clones and misses some; the assay was immunoSEQ multiplex PCR. That table is the source of V, J and clone size, and D and trimming were worked out from the DNA. The table has around 250,000 clones, around nine tenths seen once. Sequencing input: peripheral blood. The source of this sequence is a man in his forties with active or convalescent COVID-19. V is TRBV6-2 or TRBV6-3 and J is TRBJ1-1; 8 bases match TRBD1. CDR3 nucleotide sequence: TGTGCCAGCAGTCGGACAGGGTGGCGGAACACTGAAGCTTTCTTT. Protein: CASSRTGWRNTEAFF.